This T cell receptor beta chain came from a study of cytomegalovirus exposure and HLA in healthy donors. Overall study: Among some 400 genotyped donors, around 80% fell in the Caucasian-associated ancestry cluster.

A multiplex PCR was run with 60 Vbeta primers and 13 Jbeta primers. The protocol was immunoSEQ multiplex PCR, while the TCRdb copy is restricted to in-frame clones and leaves out a portion. Here the sample spans 200,000 to 250,000 clones, approximately 70% being singletons. Findings and limits, study-wide: Listed as cytomegalovirus-associated were approximately 160 TCR beta chains. Prior analysis indicated that the majority of TCR beta V segments exhibited productivity approximately 87% or approximately 30% of the time.

The CDR3 length is 15 residues. Germline values: CDR1 SGHNT, CDR2 YYREEE (reference sequence). Trimming took 4 bases from V and 0 from J, leaving 8 bases between them. With respect to this clone: Its antigen is not known.

The sample taken for sequencing was PBMCs. The J gene is TRBJ1-6, the V gene TRBV5-4, with D unresolved. The sequence was collected from a middle-aged man in good health and CMV-seropositive. CDR3 loop: CASSSGYSYNSPLHF. The CDR3 nucleotides are TGTGCCAGCAGCAGCGGGTACTCCTATAATTCACCCCTCCACTTT.